This record covers a single TCR beta chain. What it recognizes is unknown. For at least 8 weeks, patients took no psychiatric medication. TCRdb's copy holds only in-frame clones and misses some; the assay was immunoSEQ multiplex PCR. The sample records approximately 20,000 clones, more than 90% being singletons. This record comes from a study of untreated major depressive disorder. Study conclusions and caveats: Sequencing comparisons covered only three preselected Vbeta families.

The TCR originated in a woman in her 40s with major depressive disorder. The sequencing sample was made of CD4+ T cells from PBMCs.

The CDR3 nucleotides read TGTGCCAGCTCACCACCTGGGGAAGGGACTGAAGCTTTCTTT. Protein sequence: CASSPPGEGTEAFF. This chain joins TRBV18 and TRBJ1-1; D remains ambiguous. The CDR3 sequence is 14 residues long. The germline V and J ends were trimmed by 0 bases and 5 bases, with 10 bases remaining between them. Per germline, CDR1 KGHSH and CDR2 LQKENI.